Listed below are T cell receptor beta chains from one sample, sequenced in a study of beta chain features in type 1 diabetes. Assay: immunoSEQ multiplex PCR; the TCRdb copy retains only in-frame clones and omits some. Of 300,000 or so clones in the sample, approximately 13% were seen once. Sequenced sample: naive CD4+ T cells from blood. The receptors were sampled from a woman younger than 35 with type 1 diabetes. Both conserved end residues are part of each CDR3. The D gene is left open where the match is weak. A row's size may be missing; if present it is once, few, many or a size class.

d_gene: TRBD2; abundance: few; v_gene: TRBV5-4; j_gene: TRBJ2-2; CDR3nt: TGTGCCAGCAGCTTGGCCACTAGCGACGCTACCGGGGAGCTGTTTTTT; CDR3aa: CASSLATSDATGELFF
d_gene: .; abundance: few; v_gene: TRBV27; j_gene: TRBJ2-7; CDR3nt: TGTGCCAGCAGAATAGCGGACTCCTACGAGCAGTACTTC; CDR3aa: CASRIADSYEQYF
d_gene: .; abundance: .; v_gene: TRBV28; j_gene: TRBJ2-3; CDR3nt: TGTGCCAGCAGTTTCCGACACTGGTGGAATGGTACGCAGTATTTT; CDR3aa: CASSFRHWWNGTQYF
d_gene: .; abundance: .; v_gene: TRBV7-9; j_gene: TRBJ2-3; CDR3nt: TGTGCCAGCAGCCCGGAATCTGGGGGGGATACGCAGTATTTT; CDR3aa: CASSPESGGDTQYF
d_gene: TRBD2; abundance: .; v_gene: TRBV5-6; j_gene: TRBJ2-3; CDR3nt: TGTGCCAGCAGCTTGGTAGGGACTAGCGGGAGGCAAGATACGCAGTATTTT; CDR3aa: CASSLVGTSGRQDTQYF
d_gene: TRBD1; abundance: .; v_gene: TRBV19; j_gene: TRBJ1-4; CDR3nt: TGTGCCACCACTGACAGGGGGTCTTGGGAATTCGGAAAACTGTTTTTT; CDR3aa: CATTDRGSWEFGKLFF
d_gene: .; abundance: .; v_gene: TRBV5-1; j_gene: TRBJ2-3; CDR3nt: TGCGCCAGCAGCACCGAGCGGTCCCGGGATACGCAGTATTTT; CDR3aa: CASSTERSRDTQYF
d_gene: .; abundance: .; v_gene: TRBV4-1; j_gene: TRBJ2-1; CDR3nt: TGCGCCAGCAGCCCCCCTTCAGGACAGCCTTACAATGAGCAGTTCTTC; CDR3aa: CASSPPSGQPYNEQFF
d_gene: TRBD1; abundance: few; v_gene: TRBV5-4; j_gene: TRBJ1-5; CDR3nt: TGTGCCAGCAGCTATCGAGGGACAGGAAGCAATCAGCCCCAGCATTTT; CDR3aa: CASSYRGTGSNQPQHF
d_gene: TRBD1; abundance: .; v_gene: TRBV28; j_gene: TRBJ1-2; CDR3nt: TGTGCCAGCAGTTTATGGGGGACAGCTAACTATGGCTACACCTTC; CDR3aa: CASSLWGTANYGYTF
d_gene: TRBD2; abundance: .; v_gene: TRBV14; j_gene: TRBJ2-1; CDR3nt: TGTGCCAGCAGCCAACTAGCGGGAGGTAGGGAGCAGTTCTTC; CDR3aa: CASSQLAGGREQFF
d_gene: .; abundance: few; v_gene: TRBV28; j_gene: TRBJ2-5; CDR3nt: TGTGCCAGCGCCTTAAGGGGGGGGAGCGAGGAGACCCAGTACTTC; CDR3aa: CASALRGGSEETQYF
d_gene: .; abundance: .; v_gene: TRBV5-4; j_gene: TRBJ2-1; CDR3nt: TGTGCCAGCACCCCGAAGGTGGACTTTCTTAATGAGCAGTTCTTC; CDR3aa: CASTPKVDFLNEQFF
d_gene: TRBD1; abundance: .; v_gene: TRBV7-3; j_gene: TRBJ2-5; CDR3nt: TGTGCCAGCAGCTTAGAGGGGGCAGGAGCGACCCAGTACTTC; CDR3aa: CASSLEGAGATQYF
d_gene: TRBD1; abundance: .; v_gene: TRBV27; j_gene: TRBJ2-7; CDR3nt: TGTGCCAGCAGGACCCGACAGGGAACCCCTACCGAGCAGTACTTC; CDR3aa: CASRTRQGTPTEQYF
d_gene: TRBD1; abundance: .; v_gene: TRBV10-3; j_gene: TRBJ1-4; CDR3nt: TGTGCCATCAGTGATGACAGGGGTGGTGAAAAACTGTTTTTT; CDR3aa: CAISDDRGGEKLFF
d_gene: .; abundance: .; v_gene: TRBV7-6; j_gene: TRBJ2-5; CDR3nt: TGTGCCAGCAGCTTAGTTGCGGGGACCCAGTACTTC; CDR3aa: CASSLVAGTQYF
d_gene: TRBD2; abundance: .; v_gene: TRBV2; j_gene: TRBJ2-1; CDR3nt: TGTGCCAGCATCCTGACTAGCGGCTCCTACAATGAGCAGTTCTTC; CDR3aa: CASILTSGSYNEQFF
d_gene: .; abundance: .; v_gene: TRBV11-2; j_gene: TRBJ1-1; CDR3nt: TGTGCCAGCAGCTTGAAAGCAGAACAGATGAACACTGAAGCTTTCTTT; CDR3aa: CASSLKAEQMNTEAFF
d_gene: .; abundance: few; v_gene: TRBV16; j_gene: TRBJ2-4; CDR3nt: TGTGCCAGCAGCCCTGAGGACAGCAAAGCCAAAAACATTCAGTACTTC; CDR3aa: CASSPEDSKAKNIQYF
d_gene: .; abundance: .; v_gene: TRBV7-9; j_gene: TRBJ1-1; CDR3nt: TGTGCCAGCAGCGGATACAGTAACACTGAAGCTTTCTTT; CDR3aa: CASSGYSNTEAFF
d_gene: .; abundance: .; v_gene: TRBV28; j_gene: TRBJ2-3; CDR3nt: TGTGCCAGCAGCGGGGGGGACAGCCCTAGCACAGATACGCAGTATTTT; CDR3aa: CASSGGDSPSTDTQYF
d_gene: .; abundance: .; v_gene: TRBV30; j_gene: TRBJ1-2; CDR3nt: TGTGCCTGTGAGACAGAACCTAACTATGGCTACACCTTC; CDR3aa: CACETEPNYGYTF
d_gene: TRBD1; abundance: .; v_gene: TRBV19; j_gene: TRBJ2-5; CDR3nt: TGTGCCAGTAGTAGGGACAGGGGGCGTAAGGAGACCCAGTACTTC; CDR3aa: CASSRDRGRKETQYF
d_gene: TRBD2; abundance: .; v_gene: TRBV5-4; j_gene: TRBJ2-1; CDR3nt: TGTGCCAGCAGCTCCGGGACTAGCGGCTACAATGAGCAGTTCTTC; CDR3aa: CASSSGTSGYNEQFF
d_gene: TRBD2; abundance: .; v_gene: TRBV5-1; j_gene: TRBJ2-3; CDR3nt: TGCGCCAGCATCGGACTAGCGGGAGAAGATACGCAGTATTTT; CDR3aa: CASIGLAGEDTQYF
d_gene: TRBD2; abundance: .; v_gene: TRBV5-1; j_gene: TRBJ2-7; CDR3nt: TGCGCCAGCACCATGATGTCGGGAGGGCCCTCCTACGAGCAGTACTTC; CDR3aa: CASTMMSGGPSYEQYF
d_gene: .; abundance: .; v_gene: TRBV6-6; j_gene: TRBJ2-1; CDR3nt: TGTGCCAGCAGTTACTCTACAGGTGGGAATGAGCAGTTCTTC; CDR3aa: CASSYSTGGNEQFF
d_gene: TRBD2; abundance: .; v_gene: TRBV4-2; j_gene: TRBJ2-7; CDR3nt: TGTGCCAGCAGCCCGACGACTAGCTTGGGGTACGAGCAGTACTTC; CDR3aa: CASSPTTSLGYEQYF
d_gene: .; abundance: .; v_gene: TRBV7-8; j_gene: TRBJ2-1; CDR3nt: TGTGCCAGCAGCCTTAGCGTCCCTGTCAATGAGCAGTTCTTC; CDR3aa: CASSLSVPVNEQFF
d_gene: TRBD2; abundance: few; v_gene: TRBV19; j_gene: TRBJ2-1; CDR3nt: TGTGCCAGTAGTGGGCGACTAGCGGGGGACTACAATGAGCAGTTCTTC; CDR3aa: CASSGRLAGDYNEQFF
d_gene: .; abundance: .; v_gene: TRBV30; j_gene: TRBJ1-1; CDR3nt: TGTGCCTGGAGTGTGCAGACTGCGAACACTGAAGCTTTCTTT; CDR3aa: CAWSVQTANTEAFF
d_gene: .; abundance: few; v_gene: TRBV19; j_gene: TRBJ2-7; CDR3nt: TGTGCCAGTAGCCCGGACAAACGTTACGAGCAGTACTTC; CDR3aa: CASSPDKRYEQYF
d_gene: .; abundance: few; v_gene: TRBV11-2; j_gene: TRBJ2-3; CDR3nt: TGTGCCAGCAGACCGGTGGGAGGTAGCACAGATACGCAGTATTTT; CDR3aa: CASRPVGGSTDTQYF
d_gene: .; abundance: few; v_gene: TRBV7-9; j_gene: TRBJ2-6; CDR3nt: TGTGCCAGCAGCCTTACCGGTGGGGCCAACGTCCTGACTTTC; CDR3aa: CASSLTGGANVLTF
d_gene: TRBD1; abundance: .; v_gene: TRBV27; j_gene: TRBJ2-1; CDR3nt: TGTGCCAGCACAGCCCGGGACAGGTACAATGAGCAGTTCTTC; CDR3aa: CASTARDRYNEQFF
d_gene: TRBD1; abundance: few; v_gene: TRBV11-2; j_gene: TRBJ2-7; CDR3nt: TGTGCCAGCCGAAAACCGGGACAGATATACGAGCAGTACTTC; CDR3aa: CASRKPGQIYEQYF
d_gene: .; abundance: few; v_gene: TRBV2; j_gene: TRBJ2-1; CDR3nt: TGTGCCAGCAGCTTGCAGGGATTGGGCTACAATGAGCAGTTCTTC; CDR3aa: CASSLQGLGYNEQFF
d_gene: .; abundance: .; v_gene: TRBV5-1; j_gene: TRBJ2-5; CDR3nt: TGCGCCAGCAGCTCCCTTGAGGTGACGGACTTC; CDR3aa: CASSSLEVTDF
d_gene: TRBD1; abundance: .; v_gene: TRBV2; j_gene: TRBJ2-1; CDR3nt: TGTGCCAGCAGTGAGGGGACAGGGTTTGAGCAGTTCTTC; CDR3aa: CASSEGTGFEQFF
d_gene: TRBD2; abundance: .; v_gene: TRBV30; j_gene: TRBJ2-1; CDR3nt: TGTGCCTGGATCCCCGGGACTAGCGCCTACAATGAGCAGTTCTTC; CDR3aa: CAWIPGTSAYNEQFF
d_gene: .; abundance: .; v_gene: TRBV19; j_gene: TRBJ1-5; CDR3nt: TGTGCCAGTAGTATAAGTAGAGGATTTGGGAATCAGCCCCAGCATTTT; CDR3aa: CASSISRGFGNQPQHF
d_gene: TRBD2; abundance: .; v_gene: TRBV11-3; j_gene: TRBJ2-5; CDR3nt: TGTGCCAGCAGCCAGGGACTAGTGAGCCAAGAGACCCAGTACTTC; CDR3aa: CASSQGLVSQETQYF
d_gene: TRBD2; abundance: .; v_gene: TRBV4-3; j_gene: TRBJ2-1; CDR3nt: TGCGCCAGCAGCCAAGTTCCTAGCGGGACCAGATTCTACAATGAGCAGTTCTTC; CDR3aa: CASSQVPSGTRFYNEQFF
d_gene: TRBD2; abundance: few; v_gene: TRBV7-2; j_gene: TRBJ2-7; CDR3nt: TGTGCCAGCAGCTCGACTAGCGGGCACTCCTACGAGCAGTACTTC; CDR3aa: CASSSTSGHSYEQYF
d_gene: TRBD2; abundance: .; v_gene: TRBV5-1; j_gene: TRBJ2-1; CDR3nt: TGCGCCAGCAGGCCTCTAGCGGGAGGGGTGTACAATGAGCAGTTCTTC; CDR3aa: CASRPLAGGVYNEQFF
d_gene: TRBD2; abundance: .; v_gene: TRBV30; j_gene: TRBJ2-1; CDR3nt: TGTGCCTGGAGTGTACCGGGACTAGCGGGAGCTATTAATGAGCAGTTCTTC; CDR3aa: CAWSVPGLAGAINEQFF
d_gene: .; abundance: .; v_gene: TRBV18; j_gene: TRBJ2-1; CDR3nt: TGTGCCAGCTCACTAACCCTATCCAATGAGCAGTTCTTC; CDR3aa: CASSLTLSNEQFF
d_gene: TRBD1; abundance: .; v_gene: TRBV7-2; j_gene: TRBJ2-3; CDR3nt: TGTGCCAGCAGCTTAGTAGCCACAGGGGCTTCAGATACGCAGTATTTT; CDR3aa: CASSLVATGASDTQYF
d_gene: .; abundance: few; v_gene: TRBV29-1; j_gene: TRBJ1-2; CDR3nt: TGCAGCGTTCGACAGACTTATGGCTACACCTTC; CDR3aa: CSVRQTYGYTF
d_gene: .; abundance: .; v_gene: TRBV11-2; j_gene: TRBJ2-3; CDR3nt: TGTGCCAGCAGCTTAGGAACTAGCAACACAGATACGCAGTATTTT; CDR3aa: CASSLGTSNTDTQYF
d_gene: .; abundance: few; v_gene: TRBV18; j_gene: TRBJ2-1; CDR3nt: TGTGCCAGCTCACAAATGCCGAGGCTAGCCGCAAATGAGCAGTTCTTC; CDR3aa: CASSQMPRLAANEQFF
d_gene: .; abundance: .; v_gene: TRBV27; j_gene: TRBJ2-7; CDR3nt: TGTGCCAGCAGTTTTGGCGGAAACTACGAGCAGTACTTC; CDR3aa: CASSFGGNYEQYF
d_gene: .; abundance: few; v_gene: TRBV11-2; j_gene: TRBJ1-2; CDR3nt: TGTGCCAGCAGCTCCCCCGGCCGGGGCTATGGCTACACCTTC; CDR3aa: CASSSPGRGYGYTF